This T cell receptor beta chain was captured in a study of blood T cell repertoires in COVID-19. As processed by the authors: How many nucleated cells were present was estimated from reference gene primer amplification. Generated by immunoSEQ multiplex PCR, the TCRdb table keeps only in-frame clones and is missing some. The V and J calls and clone size were taken over from that table, and D and trimming were inferred from the DNA. The table records tens of thousands of clones, approximately 90% of them present only once. The sequence came from a woman aged 45-65 years with active or convalescent COVID-19. The sample consisted of peripheral blood.

CDR3 residues: CASRTGTGYYEQFF. The CDR3 DNA is TGTGCCAGTAGGACCGGGACAGGGTATTATGAGCAGTTCTTC. The chain couples TRBV19 to TRBJ2-1, with 9 bases lining up with TRBD1. V was pared by 6 bases and J by 8 bases, with 8 bases of the junction left unmatched. CDR1 is LNHDA, CDR2 SQIVND, per germline (reference sequence). The length of the CDR3 is 14 residues. Filled out from reference TRBV19 and TRBJ2-1, the complete variable domain reads DGGITQSPKYLFRKEGQNVTLSCEQNLNHDAMYWYRQDPGQGLRLIYYSQIVNDFQKGDIAEGYSVSREKKESFPLTVTSAQKNPTAFYLCASRTGTGYYEQFFGPGTRLTVL.